Only a few counts were recorded for the clone carrying this TCR beta chain. Its antigen is still unknown. This sample was taken from a study of T cells in Graves' hyperthyroidism and ophthalmopathy. This CDR3 has 15 residues. CDR1 is MNHNS and CDR2 is SASEGT in the germline V gene. Trimming took 6 bases from V and 2 from J; bases not matched to a gene: 5. The CDR3 regions of TCR beta were amplified from RNA transcripts. A set of HTBI primers served as the primers for a first-round RT-PCR of the TCR CDR3. TCRdb recomputed calls from the multiplex PCR reads with MiXCR, one row per CDR3 protein. The sample carries about 560,000 distinct CDR3 sequences, approximately 15% recorded once. Study observations and caveats: Before onset, by a median of about six months, the model predicted ophthalmopathy. Peripheral blood also featured most of the thyroid clonotypes expanded above 0.001.

Sequencing used blood. The chain couples TRBV6-1 to TRBJ1-5, with 9 bases identical to TRBD1. This sequence originates from a woman aged 18-29 years with Graves' hyperthyroidism. In DNA form, the CDR3 reads TGTGCCAGCAGCTTCAGGACAGGGGGCAATCAGCCCCAGCATTTT. Residues: CASSFRTGGNQPQHF.